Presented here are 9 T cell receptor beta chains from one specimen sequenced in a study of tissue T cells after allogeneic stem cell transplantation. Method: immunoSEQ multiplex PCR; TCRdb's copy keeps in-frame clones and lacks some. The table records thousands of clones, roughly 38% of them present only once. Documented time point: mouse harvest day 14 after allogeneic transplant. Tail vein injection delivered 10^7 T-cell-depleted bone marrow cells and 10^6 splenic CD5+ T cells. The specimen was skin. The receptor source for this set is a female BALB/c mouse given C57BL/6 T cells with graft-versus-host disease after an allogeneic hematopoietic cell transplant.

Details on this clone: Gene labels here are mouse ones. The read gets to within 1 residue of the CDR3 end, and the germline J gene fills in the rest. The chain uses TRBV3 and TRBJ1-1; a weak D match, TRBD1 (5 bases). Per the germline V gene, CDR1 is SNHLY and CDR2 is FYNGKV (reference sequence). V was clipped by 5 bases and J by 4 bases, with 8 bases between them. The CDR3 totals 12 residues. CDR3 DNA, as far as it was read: TGTGCCAGCAGCATGACAGTCACAGAAGTCTTC. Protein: CASSMTVTEVF. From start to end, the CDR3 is CASSMTVTEVFF.

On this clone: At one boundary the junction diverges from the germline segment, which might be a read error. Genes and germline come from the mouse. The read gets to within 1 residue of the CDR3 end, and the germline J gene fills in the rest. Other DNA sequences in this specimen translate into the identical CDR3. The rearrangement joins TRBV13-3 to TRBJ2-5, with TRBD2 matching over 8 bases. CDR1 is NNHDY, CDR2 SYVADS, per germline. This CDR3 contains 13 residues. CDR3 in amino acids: CASKSWGEDTQYF. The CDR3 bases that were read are TGCGCCAGCAAATCCTGGGGGGAAGACACCCAGTAC.

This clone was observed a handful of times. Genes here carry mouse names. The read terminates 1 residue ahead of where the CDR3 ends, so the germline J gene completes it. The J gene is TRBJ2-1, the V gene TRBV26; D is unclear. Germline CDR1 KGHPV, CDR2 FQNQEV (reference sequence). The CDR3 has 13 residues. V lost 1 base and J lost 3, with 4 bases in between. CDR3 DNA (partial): TGTGCCAGCAGTCTGTACAGCTATGCTGAGCAGTTC. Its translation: CASSLYSYAEQF. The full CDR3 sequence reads CASSLYSYAEQFF. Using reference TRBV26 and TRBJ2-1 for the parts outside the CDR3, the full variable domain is NSKVIQTPRYLVKGQGQKAKMRCIPEKGHPVVFWYQQNKNNEFKFLINFQNQEVLQQIDMTEKRFSAECPSNSPCSLEIQSSEAGDSALYLCASSLYSYAEQFFGPGTRLTVL.

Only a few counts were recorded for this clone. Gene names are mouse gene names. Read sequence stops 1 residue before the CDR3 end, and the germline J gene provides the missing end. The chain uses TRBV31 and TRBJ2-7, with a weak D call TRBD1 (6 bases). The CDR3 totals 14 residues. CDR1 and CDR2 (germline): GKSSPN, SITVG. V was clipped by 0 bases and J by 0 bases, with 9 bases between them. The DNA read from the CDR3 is TGTGCCTGGAGTCTAGGGGGAGGCTCCTATGAACAGTAC. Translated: CAWSLGGGSYEQY. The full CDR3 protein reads CAWSLGGGSYEQYF. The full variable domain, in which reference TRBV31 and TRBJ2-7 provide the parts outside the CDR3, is AQTIHQWPVAEIKAVGSPLSLGCTIKGKSSPNLYWYWQATGGTLQQLFYSITVGQVESVVQLNLSASRPKDDQFILSTEKLLLSHSGFYLCAWSLGGGSYEQYFGPGTRLTVL.

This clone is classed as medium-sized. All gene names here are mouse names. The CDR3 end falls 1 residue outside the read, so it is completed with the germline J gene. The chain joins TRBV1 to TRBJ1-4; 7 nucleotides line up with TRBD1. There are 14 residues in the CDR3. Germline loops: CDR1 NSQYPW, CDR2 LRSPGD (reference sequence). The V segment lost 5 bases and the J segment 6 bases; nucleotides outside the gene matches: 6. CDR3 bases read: TGCACCTGCAGTCCGACAGGGAGGGACGAAAGATTATTT. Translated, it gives CTCSPTGRDERLF. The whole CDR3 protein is CTCSPTGRDERLFF.

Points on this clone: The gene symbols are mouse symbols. This chain's CDR3 is CASIRDWGYAEQFF. Incomplete CDR3 DNA: TGTGCCAGCATCCGGGACTGGGGCTATGCTGAGCAGTTC. The V gene is TRBV13-3, the J gene TRBJ2-1; TRBD2 agrees at 10 bases. The CDR3 is cut off 1 residue early in the read; its end comes from the germline J gene. This CDR3 spans 14 amino acids. The trim removed 6 bases at V and 3 bases at J, leaving 3 bases unmatched. Per germline, CDR1 NNHDY and CDR2 SYVADS.

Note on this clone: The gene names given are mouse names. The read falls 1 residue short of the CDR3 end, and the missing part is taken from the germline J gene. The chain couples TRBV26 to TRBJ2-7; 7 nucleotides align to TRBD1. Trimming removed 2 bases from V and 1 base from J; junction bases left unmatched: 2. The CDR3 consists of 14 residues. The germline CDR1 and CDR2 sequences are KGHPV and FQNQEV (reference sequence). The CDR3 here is CASSLGDRSYEQYF. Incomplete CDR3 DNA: TGTGCCAGCAGTCTGGGGGACAGATCCTATGAACAGTAC.

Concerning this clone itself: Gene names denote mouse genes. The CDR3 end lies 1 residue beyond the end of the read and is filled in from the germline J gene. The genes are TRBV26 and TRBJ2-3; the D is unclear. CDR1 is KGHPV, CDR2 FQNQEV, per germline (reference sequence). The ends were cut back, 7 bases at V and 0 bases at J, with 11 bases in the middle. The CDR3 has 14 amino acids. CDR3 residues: CASTRTSSAETLYF. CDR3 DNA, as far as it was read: TGTGCCAGCACCAGGACCTCTAGTGCAGAAACGCTGTAT.

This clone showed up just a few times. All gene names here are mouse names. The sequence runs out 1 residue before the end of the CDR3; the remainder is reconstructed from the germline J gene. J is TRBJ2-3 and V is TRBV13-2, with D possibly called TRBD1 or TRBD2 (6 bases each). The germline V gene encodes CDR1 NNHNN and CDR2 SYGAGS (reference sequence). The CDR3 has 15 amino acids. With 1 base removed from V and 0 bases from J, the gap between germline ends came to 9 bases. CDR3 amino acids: CASGDLGASAETLYF. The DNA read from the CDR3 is TGTGCCAGCGGTGATTTGGGGGCTAGTGCAGAAACGCTGTAT.